This TCR beta chain was identified in a study of T-cell memory formation after mild COVID-19. MiXCR was run by TCRdb on the 5' RACE reads, yielding one entry per CDR3 protein. The sample includes hundreds of thousands of distinct CDR3 sequences, just over 20% of them seen just once. The TCR comes from an adult woman who had mild COVID-19 (a few samples of this study predate the infection). Cell type and time point are not known. What was sequenced was PBMCs or a T cell subset sorted from them (not recorded which).

CDR3 amino acids: CASSKDGNQPQHF. The CDR3 DNA is TGCGCCAGCAGCAAGGACGGTAATCAGCCCCAGCATTTT. This chain connects TRBV5-1 to TRBJ1-5, with no clear D. The CDR3 runs to 13 residues. Per germline, CDR1 SGHRS and CDR2 YFSETQ. Trimming took off 4 bases at V and 4 bases at J, with 9 bases between the two ends.